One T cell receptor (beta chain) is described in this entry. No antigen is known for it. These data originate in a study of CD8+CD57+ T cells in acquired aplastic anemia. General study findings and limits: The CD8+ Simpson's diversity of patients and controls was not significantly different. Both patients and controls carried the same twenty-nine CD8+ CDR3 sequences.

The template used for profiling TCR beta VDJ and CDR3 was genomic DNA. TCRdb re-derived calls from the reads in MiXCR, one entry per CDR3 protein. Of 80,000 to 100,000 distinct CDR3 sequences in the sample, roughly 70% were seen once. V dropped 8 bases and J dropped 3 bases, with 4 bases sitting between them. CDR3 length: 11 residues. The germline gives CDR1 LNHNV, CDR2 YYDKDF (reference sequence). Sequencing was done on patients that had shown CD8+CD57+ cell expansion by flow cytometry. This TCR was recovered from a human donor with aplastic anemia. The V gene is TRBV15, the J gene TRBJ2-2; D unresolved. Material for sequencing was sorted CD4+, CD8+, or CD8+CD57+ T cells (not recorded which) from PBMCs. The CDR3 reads CATADTGELFF. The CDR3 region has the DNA TGTGCCACCGCAGACACCGGGGAGCTGTTTTTT.